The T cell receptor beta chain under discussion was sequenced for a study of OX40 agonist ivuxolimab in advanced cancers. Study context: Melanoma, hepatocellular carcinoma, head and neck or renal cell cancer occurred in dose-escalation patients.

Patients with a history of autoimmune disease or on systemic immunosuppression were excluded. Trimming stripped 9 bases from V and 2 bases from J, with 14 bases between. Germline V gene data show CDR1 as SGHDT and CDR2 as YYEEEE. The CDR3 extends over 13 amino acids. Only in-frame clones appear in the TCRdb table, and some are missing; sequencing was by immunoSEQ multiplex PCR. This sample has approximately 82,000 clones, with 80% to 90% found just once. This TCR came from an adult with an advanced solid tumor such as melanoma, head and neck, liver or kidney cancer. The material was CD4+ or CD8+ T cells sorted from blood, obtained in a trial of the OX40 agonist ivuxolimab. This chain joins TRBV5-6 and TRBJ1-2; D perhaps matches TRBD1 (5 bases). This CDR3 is CATRKTVNYGYTF. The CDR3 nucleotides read TGTGCCACCCGAAAGACAGTAAACTATGGCTACACCTTC.